A selection of T cell receptor beta chains follows, all from one sample in a study of blood T cell repertoires in COVID-19. Clones were read by immunoSEQ multiplex PCR, and TCRdb kept only the in-frame ones, dropping some. The sample lists under 200,000 clones, about four fifths occurring once. The sequenced sample was peripheral blood. These receptor sequences come from a man aged 70 or older who had recovered from COVID-19. Both conserved end residues are part of each CDR3. Each record gives: J gene, clone size, D gene, V gene, CDR3 length, CDR3 protein, CDR3 DNA. A D gene is named only where the DNA matches it firmly. Size values are once, few and many counts, or a class for expanded clones, and some rows have none.

>TRBJ2-2|NA|NA|TRBV6-4|16
CASSDSGTLNTGELFF
TGTGCCAGCAGTGACTCGGGGACACTTAACACCGGGGAGCTGTTTTTT
>TRBJ2-7|NA|NA|TRBV21-1|15
CASGSTRDRDYEQYF
TGTGCCAGCGGCTCAACCCGGGACAGGGATTACGAGCAGTACTTC
>TRBJ1-1|once|NA|TRBV4-1|15
CASSQQDGGWTEAFF
TGCGCCAGCAGCCAACAGGACGGGGGTTGGACTGAAGCTTTCTTT
>TRBJ1-1|NA|NA|TRBV2|15
CASSEQGPGNTEAFF
TGTGCCAGCAGTGAGCAGGGGCCGGGGAACACTGAAGCTTTCTTT
>TRBJ1-5|once|NA|TRBV7-2|14
CASTPGASNQPQHF
TGTGCCAGCACCCCAGGCGCCTCCAATCAGCCCCAGCATTTT
>TRBJ1-1|NA|NA|TRBV27|15
CASSSMSGGNTEAFF
TGTGCCAGCAGTTCCATGTCCGGGGGGAACACTGAAGCTTTCTTT
>TRBJ2-1|NA|NA|TRBV5-4|16
CASSPPRSASYNEQFF
TGTGCCAGCAGCCCCCCACGCAGTGCCTCCTACAATGAGCAGTTCTTC
>TRBJ2-1|NA|NA|TRBV2|13
CASSERGGGEQFF
TGTGCCAGCAGTGAACGTGGGGGCGGTGAGCAGTTCTTC
>TRBJ2-2|NA|NA|TRBV3-1/TRBV3-2|15
CASSQSLSVTGELFF
TGTGCCAGCAGCCAGTCCCTTAGCGTAACCGGGGAGCTGTTTTTT
>TRBJ2-1|NA|TRBD2|TRBV6-2/TRBV6-3|15
CASSIPREGRSEQFF
TGTGCCAGCAGCATACCCCGGGAGGGCCGGAGTGAGCAGTTCTTC
>TRBJ2-2|NA|TRBD2|TRBV4-1|17
CASSQDRLAGNTGELFF
TGCGCCAGCAGCCAAGATCGACTAGCGGGAAACACCGGGGAGCTGTTTTTT
>TRBJ2-2|NA|NA|TRBV9|13
CASRVGDTGELFF
TGTGCCAGCAGGGTGGGAGACACCGGGGAGCTGTTTTTT
>TRBJ2-3|once|NA|TRBV15|17
CATSRGTSGSSTDTQYF
TGTGCCACCAGCAGAGGCACCAGCGGTTCGAGCACAGATACGCAGTATTTT
>TRBJ2-7|NA|NA|TRBV29-1|12
CSVVGGNYEQYF
TGCAGCGTTGTGGGGGGTAACTACGAGCAGTACTTC
>TRBJ1-3|NA|TRBD1|TRBV28|15
CASSLTGVVGNTIYF
TGTGCCAGCAGTTTAACAGGGGTCGTTGGAAACACCATATATTTT
>TRBJ2-1|once|NA|TRBV5-8|16
CASSLDSSSSYNEQFF
TGTGCCAGCAGCTTGGATAGTAGCAGCTCCTACAATGAGCAGTTCTTC
>TRBJ2-1|NA|TRBD1|TRBV6-2/TRBV6-3|18
CASSYLPISGQALNEQFF
TGTGCCAGCAGTTATCTGCCCATTTCCGGACAGGCCCTAAATGAGCAGTTCTTC
>TRBJ2-2|NA|NA|TRBV2|12
CASSTVSGELFF
TGTGCCAGCAGCACGGTCTCCGGGGAGCTGTTTTTT
>TRBJ2-6|NA|NA|TRBV5-1|15
CASSLTGSGANVLTF
TGCGCCAGCAGCTTGACAGGCTCTGGGGCCAACGTCCTGACTTTC
>TRBJ2-7|NA|TRBD1|TRBV6-5|14
CASSSTGDSYEQYF
TGTGCCAGCAGCTCTACAGGGGACTCCTACGAGCAGTACTTC
>TRBJ2-2|NA|TRBD2|TRBV7-9|16
CASSVTSGRNTGELFF
TGTGCCAGCAGCGTAACTAGCGGGAGAAACACCGGGGAGCTGTTTTTT
>TRBJ2-3|NA|NA|TRBV7-9|13
CASSPRGSEAQYF
TGTGCCAGCAGCCCTCGGGGTTCTGAGGCGCAGTATTTT
>TRBJ1-4|NA|NA|TRBV4-1|16
CASSQDPTGTGEKLFF
TGCGCCAGCAGCCAAGACCCCACAGGGACGGGGGAAAAACTGTTTTTT
>TRBJ2-1|NA|TRBD2|TRBV5-5|16
CASSSGLARPGDEQFF
TGTGCCAGCAGCTCCGGACTAGCGAGACCAGGAGATGAGCAGTTCTTC
>TRBJ1-2|NA|TRBD1|TRBV7-2|16
CASSFRGNPRSYGYTF
TGTGCCAGCAGCTTCAGGGGGAACCCCCGTTCGTATGGCTACACCTTC
>TRBJ1-5|NA|NA|TRBV10-2|14
CASSAGQKLTPQHF
TGCGCCAGCAGTGCAGGACAGAAGCTTACGCCCCAGCATTTT